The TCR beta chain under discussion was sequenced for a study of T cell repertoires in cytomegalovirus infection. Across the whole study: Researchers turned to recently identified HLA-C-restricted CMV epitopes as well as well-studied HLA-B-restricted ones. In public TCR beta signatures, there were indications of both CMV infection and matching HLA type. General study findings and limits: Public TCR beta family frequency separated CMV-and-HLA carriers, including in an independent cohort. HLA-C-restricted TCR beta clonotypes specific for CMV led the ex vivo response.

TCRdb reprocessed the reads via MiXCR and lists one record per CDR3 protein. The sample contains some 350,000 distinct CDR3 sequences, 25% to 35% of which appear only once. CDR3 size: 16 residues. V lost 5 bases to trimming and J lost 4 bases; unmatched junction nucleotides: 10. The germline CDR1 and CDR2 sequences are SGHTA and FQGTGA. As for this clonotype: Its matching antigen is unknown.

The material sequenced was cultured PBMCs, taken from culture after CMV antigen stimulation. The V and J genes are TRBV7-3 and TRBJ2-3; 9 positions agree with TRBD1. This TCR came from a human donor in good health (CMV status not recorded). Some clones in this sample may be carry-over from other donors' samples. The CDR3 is CASSPSSGQGSDTQYF. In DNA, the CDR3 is TGTGCCAGCAGCCCTTCTTCGGGACAGGGTTCAGATACGCAGTATTTT.